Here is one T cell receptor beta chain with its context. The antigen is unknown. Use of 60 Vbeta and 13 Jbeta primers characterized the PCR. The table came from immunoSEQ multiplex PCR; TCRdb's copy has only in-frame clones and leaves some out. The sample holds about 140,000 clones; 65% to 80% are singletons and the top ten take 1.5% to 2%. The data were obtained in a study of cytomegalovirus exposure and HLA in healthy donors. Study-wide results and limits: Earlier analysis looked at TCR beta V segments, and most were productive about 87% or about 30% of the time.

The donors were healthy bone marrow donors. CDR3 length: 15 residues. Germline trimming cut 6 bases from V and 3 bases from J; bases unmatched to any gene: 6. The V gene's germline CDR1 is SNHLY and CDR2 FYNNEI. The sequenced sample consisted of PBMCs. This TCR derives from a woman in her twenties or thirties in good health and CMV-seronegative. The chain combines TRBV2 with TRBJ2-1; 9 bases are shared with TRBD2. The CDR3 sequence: CASSLAGVVYNEQFF. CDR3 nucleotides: TGTGCCAGCAGCTTAGCGGGAGTCGTCTACAATGAGCAGTTCTTC.